This TCR beta chain was obtained from a study of shared clonotypes between healthy human individuals. Study processing details: Junction-only sequences without quality scores came from ImmunoSEQ, so filtering differed. This table comes from immunoSEQ multiplex PCR, and its TCRdb copy is limited to in-frame clones, with some not included. V, J and clone size reflect that table, while D and trimming were determined from the DNA. The sample records approximately 740,000 clones, 92% being singletons. V lost 4 bases and J 8 bases, leaving 20 bases between the germline ends. CDR3 length equals 15 residues. From germline, CDR1 is MNHEY and CDR2 SMNVEV (reference sequence). This clone was detected ten times or more. Naive CD8 populations comprised CD45RO-negative cells positively selected for CCR7, excluding terminally differentiated effector memory CD45RA+ cells.

The source material was naive CD8+ T cells sorted from blood. The chain links TRBV27 to TRBJ1-2, with TRBD1 as a possible D gene (6 bases). The TCR originated in a man aged 25-40 years in good health. CDR3 region: CASSSSLGSGGGYTF. CDR3 nucleotides: TGTGCCAGCAGTTCTAGCTTGGGGAGTGGGGGCGGCTACACCTTC.